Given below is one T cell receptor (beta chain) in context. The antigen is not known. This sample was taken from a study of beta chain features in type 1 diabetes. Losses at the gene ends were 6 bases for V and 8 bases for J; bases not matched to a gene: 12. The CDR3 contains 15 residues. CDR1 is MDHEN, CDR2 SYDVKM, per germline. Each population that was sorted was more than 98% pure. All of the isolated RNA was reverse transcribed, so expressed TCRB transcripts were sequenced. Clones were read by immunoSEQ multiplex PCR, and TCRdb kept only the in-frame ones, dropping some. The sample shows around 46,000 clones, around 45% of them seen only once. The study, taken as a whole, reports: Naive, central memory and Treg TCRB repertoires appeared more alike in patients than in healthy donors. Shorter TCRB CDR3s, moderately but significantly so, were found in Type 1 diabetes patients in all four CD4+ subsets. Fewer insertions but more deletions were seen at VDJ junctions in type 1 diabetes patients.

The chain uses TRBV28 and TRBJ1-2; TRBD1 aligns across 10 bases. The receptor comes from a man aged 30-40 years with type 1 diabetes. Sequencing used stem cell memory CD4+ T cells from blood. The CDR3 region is CASSLGTGVWRGYTF. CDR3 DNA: TGTGCCAGCAGCCTAGGGACAGGGGTTTGGAGGGGCTACACCTTC.